The entry below gives a single TCR beta chain sequence along with its context. At the DNA level, this CDR3 is encoded by other sequences in the same sample as well. Per germline, CDR1 MNHEY and CDR2 SMNVEV (reference sequence). The CDR3 is 13 amino acids. The germline V and J ends were trimmed by 5 bases and 4 bases, with 9 bases remaining between them. The data are from a study of blood T cell repertoires in COVID-19. Study overall: Samples taken during acute and convalescent COVID-19 were collected in the United States, Italy and Spain. PBMCs, B-cell-depleted T cells, or T cells were the source of the cDNA or gDNA that made up the material.

Under the authors' procedure: The authors estimated nucleated cell counts from reference gene primer amplification. Assay: immunoSEQ multiplex PCR; the TCRdb copy retains only in-frame clones and omits some. V and J calls and clone size are as listed in that table; D and trimming were resolved from the DNA. In the table there are some 170,000 clones, around 80% of which are singletons. This TCR came from a woman older than 75 with active or convalescent COVID-19. The rearrangement links TRBV27 to TRBJ1-3; D gene unclear. Material: peripheral blood. CDR3 coding DNA: TGTGCCAGCAGTCTACGGGAGGGAAACACCATATATTTT. It encodes CASSLREGNTIYF.